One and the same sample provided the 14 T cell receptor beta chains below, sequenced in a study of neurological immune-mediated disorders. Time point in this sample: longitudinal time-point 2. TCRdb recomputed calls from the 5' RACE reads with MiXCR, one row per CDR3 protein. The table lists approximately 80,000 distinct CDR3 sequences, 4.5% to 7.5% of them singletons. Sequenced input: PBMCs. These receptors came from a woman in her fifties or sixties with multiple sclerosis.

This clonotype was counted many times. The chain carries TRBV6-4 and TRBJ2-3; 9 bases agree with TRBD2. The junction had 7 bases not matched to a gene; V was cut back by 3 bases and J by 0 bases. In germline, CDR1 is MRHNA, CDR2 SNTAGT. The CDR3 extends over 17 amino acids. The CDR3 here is CASSESLAGPSTDTQYF. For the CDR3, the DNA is TGTGCCAGCAGTGAAAGTCTAGCGGGACCTAGCACAGATACGCAGTATTTT.

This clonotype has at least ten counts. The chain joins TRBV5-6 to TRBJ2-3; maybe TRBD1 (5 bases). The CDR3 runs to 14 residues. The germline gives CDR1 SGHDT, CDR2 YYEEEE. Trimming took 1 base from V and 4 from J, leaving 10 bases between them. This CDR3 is CASSLWGAPDTQYF. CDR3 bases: TGTGCCAGCAGCTTGTGGGGCGCCCCAGATACGCAGTATTTT.

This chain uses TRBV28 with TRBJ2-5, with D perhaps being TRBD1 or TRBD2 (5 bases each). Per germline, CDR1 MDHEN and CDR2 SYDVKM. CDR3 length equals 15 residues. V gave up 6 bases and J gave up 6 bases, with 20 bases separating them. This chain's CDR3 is CASSPVRGRVKTQYF. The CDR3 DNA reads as TGTGCCAGCAGCCCAGTAAGGGGACGGGTGAAGACCCAGTACTTC.

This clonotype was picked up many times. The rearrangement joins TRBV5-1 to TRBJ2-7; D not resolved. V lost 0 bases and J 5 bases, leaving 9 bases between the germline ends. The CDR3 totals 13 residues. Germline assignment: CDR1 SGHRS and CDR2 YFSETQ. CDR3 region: CASSLEELNEQYF. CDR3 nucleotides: TGCGCCAGCAGCTTGGAGGAATTAAACGAGCAGTACTTC.

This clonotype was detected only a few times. In DNA form, the CDR3 reads TGCGCCAGCAGTGATTGGACAGGGATTCGGACAGATACGCAGTATTTT. Its translation is CASSDWTGIRTDTQYF. The chain links TRBV10-1 to TRBJ2-3, with 8 bases identical to TRBD1. The V segment lost 3 bases and the J segment 3 bases; nucleotides outside the gene matches: 8. Germline assignment: CDR1 WNHNN and CDR2 SYGVQD (reference sequence). This CDR3 has 16 residues.

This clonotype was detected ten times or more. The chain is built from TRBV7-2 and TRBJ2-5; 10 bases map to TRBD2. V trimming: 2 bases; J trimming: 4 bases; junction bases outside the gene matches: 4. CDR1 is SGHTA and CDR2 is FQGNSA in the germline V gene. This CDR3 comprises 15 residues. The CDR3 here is CASSLSAGGTETQYF. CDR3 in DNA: TGTGCCAGCAGCTTATCAGCGGGGGGGACAGAGACCCAGTACTTC. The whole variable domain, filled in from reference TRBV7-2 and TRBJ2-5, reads GAGVSQSPSNKVTEKGKDVELRCDPISGHTALYWYRQSLGQGLEFLIYFQGNSAPDKSGLPSDRFSAERTGGSVSTLTIQRTQQEDSAVYLCASSLSAGGTETQYFGPGTRLLVL.

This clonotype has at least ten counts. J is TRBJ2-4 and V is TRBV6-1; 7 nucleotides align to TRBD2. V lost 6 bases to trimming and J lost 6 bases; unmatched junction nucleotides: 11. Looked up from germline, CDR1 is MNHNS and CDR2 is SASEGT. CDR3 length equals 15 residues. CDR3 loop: CASSPSGTILNIQYF. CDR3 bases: TGTGCCAGCAGCCCGTCCGGGACTATCTTAAACATTCAGTACTTC.

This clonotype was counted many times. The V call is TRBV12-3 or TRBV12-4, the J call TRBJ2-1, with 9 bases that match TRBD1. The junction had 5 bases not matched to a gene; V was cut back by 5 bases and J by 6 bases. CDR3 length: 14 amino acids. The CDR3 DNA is TGTGCCAGCAGTGGACAGGGGAGGATCAATGAGCAGTTCTTC. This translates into CASSGQGRINEQFF.

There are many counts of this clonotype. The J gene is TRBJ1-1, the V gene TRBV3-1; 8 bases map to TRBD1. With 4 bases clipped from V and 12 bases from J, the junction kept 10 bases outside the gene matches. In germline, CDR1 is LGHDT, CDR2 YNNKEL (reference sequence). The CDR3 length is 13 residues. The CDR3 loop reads CASSRNQGAYSFF. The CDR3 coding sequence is TGTGCCAGCAGCCGCAATCAGGGGGCCTACTCTTTCTTT.

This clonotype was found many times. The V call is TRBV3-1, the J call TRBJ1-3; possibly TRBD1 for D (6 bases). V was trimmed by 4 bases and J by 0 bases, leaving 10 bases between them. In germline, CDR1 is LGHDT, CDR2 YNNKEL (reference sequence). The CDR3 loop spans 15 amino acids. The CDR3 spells CASSRGTSSGNTIYF. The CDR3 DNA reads TGTGCCAGCAGCCGTGGGACAAGCTCTGGAAACACCATATATTTT.

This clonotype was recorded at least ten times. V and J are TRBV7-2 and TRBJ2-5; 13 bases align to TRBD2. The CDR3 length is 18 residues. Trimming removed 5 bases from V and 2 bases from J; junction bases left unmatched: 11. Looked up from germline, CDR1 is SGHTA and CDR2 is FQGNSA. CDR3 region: CASSTGTSGAVLQETQYF. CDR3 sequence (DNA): TGTGCCAGCAGCACCGGGACTAGCGGGGCGGTCTTACAAGAGACCCAGTACTTC.

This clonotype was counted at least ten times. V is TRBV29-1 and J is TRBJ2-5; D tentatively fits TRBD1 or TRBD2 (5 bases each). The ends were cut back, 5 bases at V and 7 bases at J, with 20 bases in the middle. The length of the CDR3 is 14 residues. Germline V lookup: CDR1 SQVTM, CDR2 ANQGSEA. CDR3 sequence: CSVIVGSGRGTQYF. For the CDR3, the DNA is TGCAGCGTTATAGTAGGGTCGGGGCGAGGGACCCAGTACTTC.

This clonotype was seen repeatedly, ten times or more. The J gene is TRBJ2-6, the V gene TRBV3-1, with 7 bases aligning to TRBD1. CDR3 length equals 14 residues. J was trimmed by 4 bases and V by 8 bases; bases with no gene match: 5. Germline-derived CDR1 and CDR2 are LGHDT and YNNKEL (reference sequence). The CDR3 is CASSTGLGANVLTF. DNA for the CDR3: TGTGCCAGCTCGACAGGGTTGGGGGCCAACGTCCTGACTTTC.

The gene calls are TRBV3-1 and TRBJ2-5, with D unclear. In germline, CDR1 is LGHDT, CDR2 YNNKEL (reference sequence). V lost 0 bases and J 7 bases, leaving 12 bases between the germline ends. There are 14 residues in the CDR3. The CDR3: CASSQDIGVGTQYF. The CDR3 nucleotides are TGTGCCAGCAGCCAAGATATTGGAGTCGGGACCCAGTACTTC.